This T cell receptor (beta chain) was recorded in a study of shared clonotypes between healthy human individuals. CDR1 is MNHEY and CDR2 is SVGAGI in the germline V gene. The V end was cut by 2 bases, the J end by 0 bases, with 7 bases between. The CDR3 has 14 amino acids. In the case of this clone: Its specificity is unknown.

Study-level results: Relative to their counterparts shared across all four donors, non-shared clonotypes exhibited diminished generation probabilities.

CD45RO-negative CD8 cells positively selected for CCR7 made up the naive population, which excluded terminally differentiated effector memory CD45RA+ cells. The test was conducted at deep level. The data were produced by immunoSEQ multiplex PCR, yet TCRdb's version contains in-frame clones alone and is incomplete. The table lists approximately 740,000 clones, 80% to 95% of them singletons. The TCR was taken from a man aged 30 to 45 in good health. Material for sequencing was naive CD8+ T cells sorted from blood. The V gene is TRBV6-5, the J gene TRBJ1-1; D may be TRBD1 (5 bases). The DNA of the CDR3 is TGTGCCAGCAGTTACAGGGGAGTGAACACTGAAGCTTTCTTT. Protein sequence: CASSYRGVNTEAFF.